The sequence of this T cell receptor (beta chain) was determined in a study of T cells after yellow fever vaccination. Deletions cut 4 bases from V and 4 bases from J, with 20 bases between. Germline CDR1 LGHNA, CDR2 YSLEER. The CDR3 is made up of 18 amino acids. TCRdb processed the 5' RACE reads anew with MiXCR; each CDR3 protein has one entry. This table has a few hundred thousand distinct CDR3 sequences, about 17% appearing once. The TCR was taken from a man between 18 and 35 years old who received the YFV17D yellow fever vaccine. The V gene is TRBV4-3, the J gene TRBJ2-6; D is ambiguous. Sequenced here: PBMCs, sampled 4 to 5 days after the first yellow fever vaccination. The CDR3 protein is CASSPYGRLSSGANVLTF. The CDR3 bases are TGCGCCAGCAGCCCCTACGGACGATTAAGTTCCGGGGCCAACGTCCTGACTTTC.